This T cell receptor (beta chain) comes out of a study of blood T cell repertoires in COVID-19. Background on the study: Acute and convalescent COVID-19 samples came from the United States, Italy and Spain. From T cells, B-cell-depleted T cells, or PBMCs came the material, which was cDNA or gDNA.

The CDR3 is 13 amino acids. Deletions cut 0 bases from V and 4 bases from J, with 7 bases between. Looked up from germline, CDR1 is MNHEY and CDR2 is SVGEGT. Source study methods: The authors estimated nucleated cell counts from reference gene primer amplification. Sequencing used immunoSEQ multiplex PCR; TCRdb keeps in-frame clones, though not all of them. The DNA was the basis for D and trimming; V, J and clone size are from that table. The sample shows some 100,000 clones, roughly 86% of them seen only once. This clone showed up just once. This clonotype was sampled from a man aged 45-65 years with acute or convalescent COVID-19. The sample consisted of peripheral blood. The chain couples TRBV6-2 or TRBV6-3 to TRBJ2-7; D possibly corresponds to TRBD2 (5 bases). CDR3 bases: TGTGCCAGCAGTTACTCGAGGGATTACGAGCAGTACTTC. It translates to CASSYSRDYEQYF.